Listed here are 4 T cell receptor beta chains from one sample, sequenced in a study of graft-versus-host responses after intestinal transplantation. The repertoire was sequenced with immunoSEQ multiplex PCR; TCRdb's copy has only in-frame clones and lacks some. The sample has some 110,000 clones, roughly nine tenths seen once. These receptors' antigens are unknown. Sequenced material: unstimulated CD4+ T cells sorted from spleen or lymph node cells, taken before intestinal transplant. Receptors were obtained from a human donor who received an intestinal transplant.

This rearrangement joins TRBV27 to TRBJ2-3, with D maybe TRBD2 (8 bases). In germline, CDR1 is MNHEY, CDR2 SMNVEV (reference sequence). The CDR3 is made up of 20 amino acids. V gave up 7 bases and J gave up 4 bases, with 33 bases separating them. CDR3 DNA: TGTGCCAGCACGAGGCTTCGCAGGGGGATAGCGGGGAACGGGGCAGATACGCAGTATTTT. Translating gives CASTRLRRGIAGNGADTQYF.

The chain has TRBV7-9 and TRBJ2-5; TRBD1 matches at 7 bases. V lost 1 base, J lost 1 base, and 6 bases stayed unmatched. Germline-derived CDR1 and CDR2 are SEHNR and FQNEAQ (reference sequence). The CDR3 runs 16 residues. The CDR3 bases are TGTGCCAGCAGCTTAGGGACAGGCCTTGTCCAAGAGACCCAGTACTTC. This encodes CASSLGTGLVQETQYF.

The V and J genes are TRBV5-1 and TRBJ2-2, with D tentatively TRBD2 (6 bases). Germline CDR1 SGHRS, CDR2 YFSETQ. The CDR3 is 19 amino acids. V lost 1 base and J lost 0, with 19 bases in between. CDR3: CASSLFHKALAANTGELFF. The CDR3 DNA sequence: TGCGCCAGCAGCTTGTTCCATAAAGCACTAGCAGCGAACACCGGGGAGCTGTTTTTT.

The chain has TRBV7-9 and TRBJ2-7, with 9 bases identical to TRBD1. Per the germline V gene, CDR1 is SEHNR and CDR2 is FQNEAQ (reference sequence). This CDR3 comprises 15 residues. With 5 bases clipped from V and 5 bases from J, the junction kept 10 bases outside the gene matches. DNA for the CDR3: TGTGCCAGCAGCCCAGGGGACAGGGATATCAACGAGCAGTACTTC. Protein sequence: CASSPGDRDINEQYF.